Below, 2 T cell receptor beta chains from the same sample are listed, as sequenced in a study of T cell clusters in autoimmune cytopenias. Each sample's input was 250 ng genomic DNA, 30,000 to 45,000 genome equivalents. Multiplex touch-down PCR amplified TRB using TRB-A and TRB-B pools in one tube. TCRdb reprocessed the multiplex PCR reads and keeps a single row for each CDR3 protein, giving no DNA. The listing contains 8,000 to 8,500 distinct CDR3 sequences. The sequenced sample was peripheral blood. Source of these receptors: a human donor with an autoimmune cytopenia or autoimmune hepatitis (not recorded which).

This chain connects TRBV7-9 to TRBJ2-3. The CDR3 loop spans 12 amino acids. Germline CDR1 and CDR2: SEHNR and FQNEAQ (reference sequence). The CDR3 loop reads CASSLHTDTQYF.

The chain employs TRBV20-1 and TRBJ2-7; TCRdb's D call of TRBD1 is untestable without DNA. Germline V gene sequence: CDR1 DFQATT, CDR2 SNEGSKA (reference sequence). The CDR3 is 12 residues long. The CDR3 here is CSAGTGGYEQYF.